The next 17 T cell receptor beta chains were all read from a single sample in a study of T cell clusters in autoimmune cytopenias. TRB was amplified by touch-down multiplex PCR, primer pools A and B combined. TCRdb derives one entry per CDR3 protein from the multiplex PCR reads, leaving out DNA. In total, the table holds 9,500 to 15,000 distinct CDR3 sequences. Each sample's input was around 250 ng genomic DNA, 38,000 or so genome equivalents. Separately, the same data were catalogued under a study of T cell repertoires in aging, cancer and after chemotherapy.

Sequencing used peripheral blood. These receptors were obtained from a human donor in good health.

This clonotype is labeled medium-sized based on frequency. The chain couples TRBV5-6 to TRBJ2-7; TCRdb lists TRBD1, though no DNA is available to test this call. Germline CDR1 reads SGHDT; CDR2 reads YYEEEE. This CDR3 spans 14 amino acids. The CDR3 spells CASSLRDRAGEQYF.

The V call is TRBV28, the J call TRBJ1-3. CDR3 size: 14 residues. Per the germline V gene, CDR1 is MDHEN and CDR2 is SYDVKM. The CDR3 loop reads CASCKEASGNTIYF.

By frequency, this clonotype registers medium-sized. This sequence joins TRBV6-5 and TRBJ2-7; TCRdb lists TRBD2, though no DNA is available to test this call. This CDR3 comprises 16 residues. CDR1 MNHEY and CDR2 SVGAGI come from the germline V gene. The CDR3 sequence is CASSTPPGLLGYEQYF.

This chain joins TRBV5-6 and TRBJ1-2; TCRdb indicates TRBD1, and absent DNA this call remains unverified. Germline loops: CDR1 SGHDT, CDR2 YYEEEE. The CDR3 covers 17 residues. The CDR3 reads CASSPNAGQGRVYGYTF.

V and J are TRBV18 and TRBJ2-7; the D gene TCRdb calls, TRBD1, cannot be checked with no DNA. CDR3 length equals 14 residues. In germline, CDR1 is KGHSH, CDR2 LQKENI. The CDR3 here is CASSRTGDGYEQYF.

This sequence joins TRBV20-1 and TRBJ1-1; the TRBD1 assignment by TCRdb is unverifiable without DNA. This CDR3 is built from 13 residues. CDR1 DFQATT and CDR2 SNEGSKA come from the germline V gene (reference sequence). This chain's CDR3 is CSASWVPNTEAFF.

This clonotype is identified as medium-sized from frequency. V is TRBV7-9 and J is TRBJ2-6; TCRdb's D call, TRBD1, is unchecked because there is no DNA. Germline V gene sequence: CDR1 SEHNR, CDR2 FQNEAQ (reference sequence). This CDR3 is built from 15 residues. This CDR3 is CAIRQGSPGANVLTF.

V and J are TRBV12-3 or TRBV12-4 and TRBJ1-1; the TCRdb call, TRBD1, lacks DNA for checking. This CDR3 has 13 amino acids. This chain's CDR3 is CASTPDGNTEAFF.

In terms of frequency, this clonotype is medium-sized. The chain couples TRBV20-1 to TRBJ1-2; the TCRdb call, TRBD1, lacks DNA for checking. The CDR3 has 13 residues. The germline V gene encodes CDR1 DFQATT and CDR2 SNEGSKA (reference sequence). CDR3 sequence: CSPTDSGGLGYTF.

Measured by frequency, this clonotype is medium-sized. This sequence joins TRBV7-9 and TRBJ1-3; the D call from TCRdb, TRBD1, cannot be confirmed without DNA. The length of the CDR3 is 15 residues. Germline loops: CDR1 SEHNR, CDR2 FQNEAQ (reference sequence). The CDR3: CASSLTQGPGNTIYF.

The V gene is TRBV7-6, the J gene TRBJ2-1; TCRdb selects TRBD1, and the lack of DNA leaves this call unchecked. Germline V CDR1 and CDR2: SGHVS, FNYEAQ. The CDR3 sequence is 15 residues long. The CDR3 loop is CASSRGGSSYNEQFF. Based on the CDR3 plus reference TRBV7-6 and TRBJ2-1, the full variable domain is GAGVSQSPRYKVTKRGQDVALRCDPISGHVSLYWYRQALGQGPEFLTYFNYEAQQDKSGLPNDRFSAERPEGSISTLTIQRTEQRDSAMYRCASSRGGSSYNEQFFGPGTRLTVL.

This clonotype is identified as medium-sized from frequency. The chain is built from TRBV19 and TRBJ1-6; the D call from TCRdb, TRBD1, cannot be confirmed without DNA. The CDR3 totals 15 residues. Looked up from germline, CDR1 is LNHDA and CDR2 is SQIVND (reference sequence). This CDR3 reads CASTLDRGPNSPLHF.

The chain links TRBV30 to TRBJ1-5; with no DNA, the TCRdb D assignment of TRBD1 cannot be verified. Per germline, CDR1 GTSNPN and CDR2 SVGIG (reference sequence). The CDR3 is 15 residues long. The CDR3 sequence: CAWSKGTGTNQPQHF.

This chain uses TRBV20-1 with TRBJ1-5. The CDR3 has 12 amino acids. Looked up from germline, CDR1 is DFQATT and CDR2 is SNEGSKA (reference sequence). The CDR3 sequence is CSARRSNQPQHF.

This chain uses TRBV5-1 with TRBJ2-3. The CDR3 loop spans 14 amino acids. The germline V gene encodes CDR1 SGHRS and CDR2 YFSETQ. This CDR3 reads CASSLLQDTDTQYF.

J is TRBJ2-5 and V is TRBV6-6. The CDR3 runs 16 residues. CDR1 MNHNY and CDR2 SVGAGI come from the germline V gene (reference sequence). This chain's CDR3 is CASSFHVRGLGETQYF.

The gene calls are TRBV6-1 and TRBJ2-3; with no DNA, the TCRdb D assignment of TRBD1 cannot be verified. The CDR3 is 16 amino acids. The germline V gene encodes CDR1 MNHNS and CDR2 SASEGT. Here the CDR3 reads CASSRRAGGSTDTQYF.